These 2 T cell receptor beta chains share one sample of origin, sequenced in a study of CD8+ T cells in alopecia areata. TCR sequencing used cDNA made by reverse transcription of extracted RNA. Here immunoSEQ multiplex PCR was the method, and the copy in TCRdb shows in-frame clones only, minus some. The sample includes around 110,000 clones, none of them occurring once. The sequenced sample was lesional skin. The receptors come from a C3H/HeJ mouse with alopecia areata. As its MHC haplotype, the strain has H2-k.

Notes on this clone: These gene names are mouse names. The CDR3 end is not reached by the read, which stops 4 residues before it; the germline J gene fills it in. The chain employs TRBV19 and TRBJ2-3, with D perhaps TRBD1 (5 bases). This CDR3 is 14 amino acids long. The germline gives CDR1 FNHDT, CDR2 SITEND (reference sequence). Deletions cut 4 bases from V and 0 bases from J, with 9 bases between. The CDR3 sequence: CASSSGPSAETLYF. CDR3 DNA, as far as it was read: TGTGCCAGCAGTTCAGGGCCTAGTGCAGAA. Combining the CDR3 with reference TRBV19 and TRBJ2-3 gives the whole variable domain GGIITQTPKFLIGQEGQKLTLKCQQNFNHDTMYWYRQDSGKGLRLIYYSITENDLQKGDLSEGYDASREKKSSFSLTVTSAQKNEMAVFLCASSSGPSAETLYFGSGTRLTVL.

This clone was seen a few times. Germline and genes here are mouse. The read falls 4 residues short of the CDR3 end, and the missing part is taken from the germline J gene. The V gene is TRBV1, the J gene TRBJ1-2; 10 bases fit TRBD1. Trimming took 0 bases from V and 2 from J; bases not matched to a gene: 3. The CDR3 has 16 amino acids. Germline-derived CDR1 and CDR2 are NSQYPW and LRSPGD (reference sequence). Partial CDR3 DNA: TGCACCTGCAGTGCAGATGGGGGACAGGGGAACTCC. Residues: CTCSADGGQGNS. The entire CDR3 protein reads CTCSADGGQGNSDYTF.